One and the same sample provided the 20 T cell receptor beta chains below, sequenced in a study of T cells after yellow fever vaccination. TCRdb ran MiXCR on the 5' RACE reads and lists one entry per CDR3 protein. The sample includes a few hundred thousand distinct CDR3 sequences, approximately 4% of them seen just once. Sequenced here: PBMCs, sampled 5 days after the yellow fever booster vaccination. The receptors originated from a man aged 18 to 29 who received the YFV17D yellow fever vaccine.

This clonotype has a handful of counts. This chain links TRBV5-1 with TRBJ1-2, with a tentative D call TRBD1 (6 bases). From germline, CDR1 is SGHRS and CDR2 YFSETQ. The CDR3 runs to 14 residues. V shed 4 bases and J shed 7 bases, with 17 bases lying between them. Written as DNA, the CDR3 is TGCGCCAGCAGCCAGGAAGTATCAGGGGTTGGCTACACCTTC. Translation gives CASSQEVSGVGYTF.

This clonotype was counted only a few times. This chain uses TRBV4-2 with TRBJ2-7; TRBD2 is a possible D gene (6 bases). The CDR3 sequence is 14 residues long. Germline CDR1 LGHNA, CDR2 YNFKEQ. Trimming removed 0 bases at V and 3 bases at J, with 9 bases between. DNA of the CDR3: TGTGCCAGCAGCCAAGATAGGGACTTCTACGAGCAGTACGTC. Its protein product is CASSQDRDFYEQYV.

This clonotype was counted many times. The chain combines TRBV18 with TRBJ2-7; D ambiguous. The length of the CDR3 is 12 residues. Germline CDR1 is KGHSH and CDR2 is LQKENI. Trimming removed 2 bases at V and 3 bases at J, with 5 bases between. CDR3 residues: CASSPSVYEQYF. DNA of the CDR3: TGTGCCAGCTCACCATCGGTCTACGAGCAGTACTTC.

This clonotype showed up just a few times. The J gene is TRBJ1-1, the V gene TRBV18; D gene ambiguous. CDR1 and CDR2 (germline): KGHSH, LQKENI. This CDR3 has 12 amino acids. The germline V and J ends were trimmed by 6 bases and 4 bases, with 9 bases remaining between them. The CDR3 coding sequence is TGTGCCAGCTCCGGCCCCCCCACTGAAGCTTTCTTT. Translation: CASSGPPTEAFF.

This clonotype turned up a few times. The chain couples TRBV10-3 to TRBJ2-2, with a tentative D call TRBD2 (5 bases). V lost 4 bases, J lost 6 bases, and 18 bases lay in between. Per the germline V gene, CDR1 is ENHRY and CDR2 is SYGVKD. The CDR3 sequence is 16 residues long. In nucleotides, the CDR3 is TGTGCCATCAGTGGCTCAACTGGACTCCAACCCGGGGAGCTGTTTTTT. As protein: CAISGSTGLQPGELFF.

This clonotype was observed at least ten times. The rearrangement uses TRBV4-3 and TRBJ2-5; D may be TRBD1 (6 bases). V was trimmed by 3 bases and J by 5 bases, leaving 16 bases between them. The V gene's germline CDR1 is LGHNA and CDR2 YSLEER. The CDR3 is made up of 15 amino acids. The CDR3 coding sequence is TGCGCCAGCAGCCAGGGCCCAGGGGTTGGGGAGACCCAGTACTTC. Translated, it gives CASSQGPGVGETQYF.

This clonotype was observed a few times. The rearrangement uses TRBV11-2 and TRBJ2-2, with D unclear. The CDR3 sequence is 17 residues long. The V and J ends lost 2 bases and 5 bases respectively, with 18 bases between them. Germline V gene lookup returns CDR1 SGHAT and CDR2 FQNNGV. CDR3 region: CASSLRASLLATGELFF. The CDR3 bases are TGTGCCAGCAGCTTACGCGCCTCATTGTTAGCTACCGGGGAGCTGTTTTTT.

The chain links TRBV5-6 to TRBJ2-5; D is undetermined. The V and J ends lost 1 base and 4 bases respectively, with 11 bases between them. The CDR3 length is 14 residues. Germline V lookup: CDR1 SGHDT, CDR2 YYEEEE. CDR3 nucleotides: TGTGCCAGCAGCTTGATCTCGGGCAGAGAGACCCAGTACTTC. It translates to CASSLISGRETQYF.

DNA for the CDR3: TGTGCCAGCAGTAACCAATACACAGATACGCAGTATTTT. Its translation is CASSNQYTDTQYF. The V and J genes are TRBV6-5 and TRBJ2-3; the D is unclear. V was pared by 5 bases and J by 2 bases, with 8 bases between. Germline CDR1 MNHEY, CDR2 SVGAGI. This CDR3 has 13 amino acids.

The V and J genes are TRBV10-3 and TRBJ1-5; no reliable D call. V was trimmed by 5 bases and J by 3 bases, leaving 11 bases between them. Germline V gives CDR1 ENHRY, CDR2 SYGVKD. The CDR3 covers 14 residues. The CDR3 loop is CAISRDGNNQPQHF. The CDR3 DNA reads as TGTGCCATCAGTAGAGACGGAAACAATCAGCCCCAGCATTTT.

This clonotype has a count of ten or more. The chain carries TRBV6-5 and TRBJ2-1, with 9 bases aligning to TRBD2. V trimming: 7 bases; J trimming: 8 bases; junction bases outside the gene matches: 12. CDR1 and CDR2 (germline): MNHEY, SVGAGI. The CDR3 contains 15 residues. The CDR3 protein is CASTSRSSGVDEQFF. The DNA of the CDR3 is TGTGCCAGCACTTCAAGGTCTAGCGGGGTGGATGAGCAGTTCTTC.

In this sample, this clonotype turned up many times. The rearrangement links TRBV12-3 or TRBV12-4 to TRBJ1-2, with D hard to call. The CDR3 extends over 13 amino acids. The V gene lost 3 bases and the J gene lost 5 bases, with 10 bases spanning the gap. For the CDR3, the DNA is TGTGCCAGCAGTTTTTTAGGGAGGTATGGCTACACCTTC. This sequence encodes CASSFLGRYGYTF.

This clonotype was seen ten or more times. The rearrangement uses TRBV6-4 and TRBJ2-3; a possible D gene is TRBD2 (7 bases). The CDR3 consists of 14 residues. CDR1 MRHNA and CDR2 SNTAGT come from the germline V gene. V was clipped by 3 bases and J by 4 bases, with 11 bases between them. The CDR3 DNA reads as TGTGCCAGCAGTGAAGAGGGGGGGCCAGATACGCAGTATTTT. It translates to CASSEEGGPDTQYF.

This chain joins TRBV29-1 and TRBJ2-1; TRBD2 matches 9 bases. CDR1 SQVTM and CDR2 ANQGSEA come from the germline V gene. This CDR3 region has 13 residues. J was trimmed by 8 bases and V by 3 bases; bases with no gene match: 5. CDR3 in amino acids: CSVDSGGFDEQFF. The CDR3, as DNA: TGCAGCGTTGACAGCGGGGGGTTCGATGAGCAGTTCTTC.

There are a few counts of this clonotype. The V and J genes are TRBV3-1 and TRBJ2-5; the D gene could be TRBD1 or TRBD2 (6 bases each). Per the germline V gene, CDR1 is LGHDT and CDR2 is YNNKEL (reference sequence). This CDR3 region has 14 residues. Trimming took 3 bases from V and 4 from J, leaving 12 bases between them. DNA of the CDR3: TGTGCCAGCAGCCATTCTGGAGGGGGAGAGACCCAGTACTTC. This sequence encodes CASSHSGGGETQYF.

This chain joins TRBV3-1 and TRBJ2-7, with a weak D call TRBD1 (6 bases). CDR3 length: 14 residues. Trimming took off 2 bases at V and 9 bases at J, with 17 bases between the two ends. Germline V gives CDR1 LGHDT, CDR2 YNNKEL (reference sequence). The chain's CDR3 is CASSQSGTSKRQYV. The CDR3 DNA reads as TGTGCCAGCAGCCAATCCGGGACATCCAAGCGGCAGTACGTC.

The chain is built from TRBV19 and TRBJ1-2; possible D gene TRBD1, 5 bases. Trimming removed 7 bases from V and 1 base from J, with 13 bases in between. The CDR3 length is 14 residues. Per the germline V gene, CDR1 is LNHDA and CDR2 is SQIVND (reference sequence). Here the CDR3 reads CASTTPGFNYGYTF. CDR3 DNA: TGTGCCAGTACCACACCAGGGTTTAACTATGGCTACACCTTC.

A few counts support this clonotype. The chain is built from TRBV7-6 and TRBJ1-2, with unresolved D. This CDR3 is built from 14 residues. CDR1 and CDR2 from the germline V gene are SGHVS and FNYEAQ. Trimming pared 0 bases from V and 4 bases from J, leaving 9 bases between. The CDR3 DNA sequence: TGTGCCAGCAGCTTAGCTCACGCCGGCTATGGCTACACCTTC. This gives the protein CASSLAHAGYGYTF.

This clonotype was counted a few times. The chain joins TRBV5-8 to TRBJ2-7; 7 bases line up with TRBD1. With V trimmed by 4 bases and J by 1 base, 17 bases remained unmatched. This CDR3 has 18 amino acids. Germline CDR1 reads SGHTS; CDR2 reads YDEGEE. The CDR3 spells CASSPGQGEGWRSYEQYV. CDR3 nucleotides: TGTGCCAGCAGCCCCGGGCAGGGGGAAGGTTGGAGGTCCTACGAGCAGTACGTC.

The chain recombines TRBV27 with TRBJ1-5, with D unresolved. Germline-derived CDR1 and CDR2 are MNHEY and SMNVEV (reference sequence). With 6 bases removed from V and 0 bases from J, the gap between germline ends came to 6 bases. This CDR3 is built from 13 residues. DNA of the CDR3: TGTGCCAGCAGGCTATATAGCAATCAGCCCCAGCATTTT. Its protein is CASRLYSNQPQHF.